These 24 T cell receptor beta chains originate from one sample sequenced in a study of CD8+CD57+ T cells in acquired aplastic anemia. Genomic DNA, serving as template, underwent TCR beta VDJ and CDR3 profiling. TCRdb independently ran MiXCR on the reads; one entry per CDR3 protein. The sample carries 200,000 to 300,000 distinct CDR3 sequences, roughly 82% recorded once. Patients included in sequencing had previously demonstrated CD8+CD57+ cell expansion by flow cytometry. Sequencing was carried out using sorted CD4+, CD8+, or CD8+CD57+ T cells (not recorded which) from PBMCs. These receptors were collected from a human donor with aplastic anemia.

This chain connects TRBV20-1 to TRBJ2-5; tentatively, D is TRBD2 (6 bases). V was shortened by 6 bases and J by 9 bases, with 20 bases between the two germline ends. The CDR3 consists of 13 residues. Germline V gene sequence: CDR1 DFQATT, CDR2 SNEGSKA (reference sequence). The CDR3 coding sequence is TGCAGTGCCACGCGGGGACTCAATCAGCCCCAGTACTTC. Protein: CSATRGLNQPQYF.

This clonotype was found a few times. This sequence joins TRBV29-1 and TRBJ2-3; D unresolved. Germline V gene sequence: CDR1 SQVTM, CDR2 ANQGSEA. Trimming took off 7 bases at V and 1 base at J, with 12 bases between the two ends. This CDR3 is 13 amino acids long. The CDR3 DNA is TGCAGCGCCTCCGGATTAGGCACAGATACGCAGTATTTT. It specifies CSASGLGTDTQYF.

This chain connects TRBV9 to TRBJ2-5; D might be TRBD2 (6 bases). The closer fit of TRBJ2-3 to the DNA end suggests the J call may be wrong. This CDR3 has 14 amino acids. In germline, CDR1 is SGDLS, CDR2 YYNGEE. The chain's CDR3 is CASSGGEGTDTQYF. DNA for the CDR3: TGTGCCAGCAGCGGCGGGGAGGGCACAGATACGCAGTATTTT.

The chain is built from TRBV5-1 and TRBJ2-5, with TRBD1 matching over 9 bases. The end of the DNA aligns better with TRBJ2-7, so the J call may be wrong. This CDR3 spans 13 amino acids. The germline V gene has CDR1 SGHRS and CDR2 YFSETQ. CDR3: CASSRTGVPEQYF. For the CDR3, the DNA is TGCGCCAGCAGCCGGACAGGGGTCCCCGAGCAGTACTTC.

The chain links TRBV9 to TRBJ2-1; 10 bases line up with TRBD2. Losses at the gene ends were 0 bases for V and 5 bases for J; bases not matched to a gene: 5. From germline, CDR1 is SGDLS and CDR2 YYNGEE. There are 16 residues in the CDR3. This CDR3 is CASSVVPLAGNNEQFF. The CDR3 DNA follows: TGTGCCAGCAGCGTAGTCCCACTAGCGGGGAACAATGAGCAGTTCTTC.

With respect to this clonotype: At one of its ends the junction is not consistent with the germline gene, which may arise from a read error. V usage is TRBV5-1 and J usage is TRBJ2-6; 7 bases map to TRBD2. The CDR3 has 16 amino acids. CDR1 and CDR2 (germline): SGHRS, YFSETQ. The chain's CDR3 is CASSLAGNYPANVLTF. Here the CDR3 DNA reads TGTGCCAGCAGCTTAGCGGGCAATTACCCGGCCAACGTCCTGACTTTC.

As for this clonotype: The junction departs from the called germline gene at one end, perhaps through a read error. This chain links TRBV2 with TRBJ2-1; D may be TRBD2 (6 bases). The CDR3 has 13 residues. CDR1 and CDR2 from the germline V gene are SNHLY and FYNNEI. CDR3 region: CSRSGGGSHEQFF. In DNA form, the CDR3 reads TGCTCTCGCAGTGGTGGGGGGAGCCATGAGCAGTTCTTC.

V gene TRBV9 combines with J gene TRBJ1-3; D might be TRBD1 (6 bases). V lost 0 bases and J lost 3, with 7 bases in between. Germline V gene sequence: CDR1 SGDLS, CDR2 YYNGEE. This CDR3 contains 14 residues. CDR3 DNA sequence: TGTGCCAGCAGCGTAGCAGGGGTTGGAAACACCATATATTTT. It specifies CASSVAGVGNTIYF.

About this clonotype: One end of the junction does not line up with germline, which may come from a read error. This chain links TRBV7-3 with TRBJ2-3, with unresolved D. Germline loops: CDR1 SGHTA, CDR2 FQGTGA. CDR3 size: 14 residues. This CDR3 reads CASSQGGAAGSTFF. Here the CDR3 DNA reads TGCGCCAGCAGCCAAGGCGGAGCAGCTGGCTCCACGTTCTTT.

The rearrangement links TRBV9 to TRBJ2-1, with D possibly being TRBD2 (5 bases). Trimming left V 2 bases short and J 9 bases short, with 21 bases between. From germline, CDR1 is SGDLS and CDR2 YYNGEE. This CDR3 has 16 amino acids. The CDR3 sequence is CASSVERNPGSAEQFF. CDR3 nucleotide sequence: TGTGCCAGCAGCGTGGAGAGAAATCCGGGGAGCGCTGAGCAGTTCTTC.

The chain combines TRBV9 with TRBJ2-3, with D possibly being TRBD1 or TRBD2 (7 bases each). Trimming removed 10 bases at V and 14 bases at J, with 26 bases between. The length of the CDR3 is 13 residues. CDR1 is SGDLS, CDR2 YYNGEE, per germline. CDR3 nucleotides: TGTGCCGGCGGGGACGGGGGGACAGTTACGTCGTATTTT. Its protein product is CAGGDGGTVTSYF.

As to this clonotype: No conserved phenylalanine or tryptophan is present at the end of the CDR3, so a read error is the likely explanation. It is unclear where the CDR3 begins or ends on the DNA, so no DNA is shown, and the CDR3 is as TCRdb lists it. V is TRBV7-4 and J is TRBJ2-3; the table's D call, TRBD1, has no DNA check behind it. Germline V gene lookup returns CDR1 SGHVT and CDR2 SQSDAQ. Including both end residues, the CDR3 is 12 amino acids long. The CDR3 here is CASSFRSDGTYL.

The chain has TRBV7-6 and TRBJ1-6, with D perhaps matching TRBD1 (5 bases). The CDR3 sequence is 15 residues long. The V end was cut by 5 bases, the J end by 5 bases, with 13 bases between. CDR1 and CDR2 from the germline V gene are SGHVS and FNYEAQ. CDR3 in amino acids: CASSRNGGDNSPLHF. The CDR3 bases are TGTGCCAGCAGCCGAAATGGGGGTGATAATTCACCCCTCCACTTT.

Details on this clonotype: This likely comes from a read error, as the CDR3 has no conserved phenylalanine or tryptophan at its end. The V call is TRBV7-3, the J call TRBJ1-1; D uncertain. Germline V gives CDR1 SGHTA, CDR2 FQGTGA. The germline V and J ends were trimmed by 6 bases and 3 bases, with 5 bases remaining between them. The CDR3 runs 11 residues. DNA for the CDR3: TGTGCCAGCAGGCCTGACACTGAAGCTTTCGAT. Translated: CASRPDTEAFD.

Concerning this clonotype itself: One end of the junction is discordant with germline, which a read error may explain. The chain carries TRBV7-8 and TRBJ2-1; a weak D match, TRBD1 (6 bases). This CDR3 region has 15 residues. Per germline, CDR1 SGHVS and CDR2 FQNEAQ. Written as DNA, the CDR3 is TGCGCCAGCAGCCGCGCGGCAGGGGCATGGAATGAGCAGTTCTTC. Translation gives CASSRAAGAWNEQFF.

The chain carries TRBV7-2 and TRBJ2-2; possibly TRBD2 for D (5 bases). The CDR3 loop spans 17 amino acids. V dropped 1 base and J dropped 11 bases, with 23 bases sitting between them. CDR1 and CDR2 (germline): SGHTA, FQGNSA. CDR3 coding DNA: TGTGCCAGCAGCTTAGTACCCGGGGAGCCGATTTTTGGAGAGCTGTTTTTT. It encodes CASSLVPGEPIFGELFF.

On this clonotype: At one boundary the junction diverges from the germline segment, which might be a read error. The chain joins TRBV10-2 to TRBJ2-3; the D gene is possibly TRBD2 (5 bases). CDR3 size: 15 residues. Per germline, CDR1 WSHSY and CDR2 SAAADI. The CDR3 reads CASSVARADPDTQYF. CDR3 in DNA: TGTGCCAGCAGCGTAGCACGAGCGGACCCAGATACGCAGTATTTT.

This clonotype was observed once. J is TRBJ2-1 and V is TRBV5-6; 8 nucleotides align to TRBD1. The V and J ends lost 4 bases and 0 bases, in that order; junction bases with no gene match: 3. Germline CDR1 SGHDT, CDR2 YYEEEE. The CDR3 has 15 amino acids. The CDR3 nucleotides are TGTGCCAGCAGCCTTGGGACAGGCTCCTACAATGAGCAGTTCTTC. Translating gives CASSLGTGSYNEQFF.

The V gene is TRBV7-8, the J gene TRBJ2-3, with D unresolved. Germline V lookup: CDR1 SGHVS, CDR2 FQNEAQ. The V gene lost 3 bases and the J gene lost 10 bases, with 17 bases spanning the gap. The CDR3 runs to 14 residues. CDR3 residues: CASSFAPGPNAQYF. As DNA, the CDR3 is TGTGCCAGCAGCTTTGCGCCAGGCCCCAATGCGCAGTATTTT.

The chain couples TRBV7-9 to TRBJ1-1, with D perhaps TRBD1 (6 bases). CDR1 is SEHNR and CDR2 is FQNEAQ in the germline V gene (reference sequence). V dropped 7 bases and J dropped 14 bases, with 29 bases sitting between them. This CDR3 spans 15 amino acids. The CDR3 sequence is CASTLERTASTADFF. For the CDR3, the DNA is TGTGCCAGCACCCTAGAGCGGACAGCCTCCACTGCAGACTTCTTT. The entire variable domain, with the rest obtained from reference TRBV7-9 and TRBJ1-1, is as follows: DTGVSQNPRHKITKRGQNVTFRCDPISEHNRLYWYRQTLGQGPEFLTYFQNEAQLEKSRLLSDRFSAERPKGSFSTLEIQRTEQGDSAMYLCASTLERTASTADFFGQGTRLTVV.

This clonotype was observed once. V gene TRBV7-2 combines with J gene TRBJ2-7; D is perhaps TRBD1 or TRBD2 (5 bases each). The CDR3 consists of 18 residues. The germline CDR1 and CDR2 sequences are SGHTA and FQGNSA. V lost 2 bases, J lost 3 bases, and 23 bases lay in between. The chain's CDR3 is CASSLPGSYGAHVYEQYV. CDR3 DNA sequence: TGTGCCAGCAGCTTACCGGGAAGCTACGGGGCCCACGTCTACGAGCAGTACGTC.

This clonotype is medium-sized in the sample. The V gene is TRBV2, the J gene TRBJ2-7; a possible D gene is TRBD2 (6 bases). V was pared by 3 bases and J by 5 bases, with 11 bases between. Germline lookup yields CDR1 SNHLY and CDR2 FYNNEI. The CDR3 is 13 residues long. For the CDR3, the DNA is TGTGCCAGCAGTGACGGCGGGGTGGACGAGCAGTACTTC. It translates to CASSDGGVDEQYF. The entire variable domain, with the rest obtained from reference TRBV2 and TRBJ2-7, is as follows: EPEVTQTPSHQVTQMGQEVILRCVPISNHLYFYWYRQILGQKVEFLVSFYNNEISEKSEIFDDQFSVERPDGSNFTLKIRSTKLEDSAMYFCASSDGGVDEQYFGPGTRLTVT.

Concerning this clonotype itself: The DNA is left out, because the CDR3 cannot be placed on it with certainty; the CDR3 is given as TCRdb lists it. The chain links TRBV9 to TRBJ1-2. Inclusive of both ends, the CDR3 amounts to 16 amino acids. The germline gives CDR1 SGDLS, CDR2 YYNGEE. The CDR3 loop is CASSVGADTQYFGSTF.

To note about this clonotype: The CDR3 carries no conserved terminal phenylalanine or tryptophan, so it likely arises from a read error. The limits of the CDR3 on the DNA are not certain, so only TCRdb's listed CDR3 is given. The rearrangement uses TRBV7-9 and TRBJ1-2; no DNA check was done on the table's D call, TRBD1. The germline V gene encodes CDR1 SEHNR and CDR2 FQNEAQ (reference sequence). Counting both end residues, the CDR3 totals 13 amino acids. CDR3 region: CASSWERSGGCNY.